A single sample gave rise to the 6 T cell receptor beta chains below, sequenced in a study of cytomegalovirus exposure and HLA in healthy donors. This PCR relied on a set of 60 Vbeta primers and 13 Jbeta primers. Clones were sequenced by immunoSEQ multiplex PCR, and TCRdb holds only the in-frame ones, with some missing. Seen here are around 160,000 clones, about two thirds observed once, and the top ten hold 1.5% to 2%. The specimen sequenced was PBMCs. These receptors all come from a young woman in good health and CMV-seronegative.

Points on this clone: At one end the junction does not follow the germline gene, possibly because of a read error. The chain links TRBV7-7 to TRBJ2-5; D is unclear. The germline V gene encodes CDR1 SSHAT and CDR2 FNYEAQ (reference sequence). This CDR3 spans 13 amino acids. In DNA form, the CDR3 reads TGTGCTAGCAGCCGTCTGAGGATTGGGACCCAGTACTTC. Amino acid sequence: CASSRLRIGTQYF.

The chain uses TRBV9 and TRBJ1-4, with 9 bases identical to TRBD1. The CDR3 runs 16 residues. Germline loops: CDR1 SGDLS, CDR2 YYNGEE. With V trimmed by 4 bases and J by 5 bases, 9 bases remained unmatched. In DNA form, the CDR3 reads TGTGCCAGCAGCCCTTCAGACAGGGGGAGAAATGAAAAACTGTTTTTT. It specifies CASSPSDRGRNEKLFF.

The chain combines TRBV19 with TRBJ2-1; 14 bases fit TRBD2. Germline V gene lookup returns CDR1 LNHDA and CDR2 SQIVND (reference sequence). J lost 10 bases, V lost 5 bases, and 7 bases had no gene match. CDR3 length: 15 amino acids. This CDR3 is CASSPRLAGGPEQFF. In DNA, the CDR3 is TGTGCCAGTAGTCCGAGACTAGCGGGAGGGCCCGAGCAGTTCTTC.

This chain uses TRBV7-8 with TRBJ2-7, with D possibly being TRBD1 (6 bases). CDR3 length: 16 amino acids. The V gene lost 1 base and the J gene lost 1 base, with 14 bases spanning the gap. CDR1 and CDR2 (germline): SGHVS, FQNEAQ. Here the CDR3 DNA reads TGTGCCAGCAGCTTAGGCGGCTTCAGGGGATCCTACGAGCAGTACTTC. The encoded protein is CASSLGGFRGSYEQYF.

The chain has TRBV5-1 and TRBJ2-4; 8 nucleotides agree with TRBD1. CDR1 is SGHRS, CDR2 YFSETQ, per germline. The CDR3 spans 14 residues. V lost 3 bases and J lost 8; bases outside the gene matches: 7. The CDR3 loop is CASSWTGFEDIQYF. The CDR3, as DNA: TGCGCCAGCAGCTGGACAGGGTTTGAGGACATTCAGTACTTC.

As to this clone: One end of the junction is discordant with germline, which a read error may explain. The chain recombines TRBV7-9 with TRBJ1-3; TRBD1 matches at 7 bases. Germline assignment: CDR1 SEHNR and CDR2 FQNEAQ (reference sequence). The CDR3 has 17 residues. CDR3 sequence: CSSSSNFDRASGNTIYF. CDR3 DNA: TGTTCCAGCAGCTCCAATTTCGACAGGGCCTCTGGAAACACCATATATTTT.